This T cell receptor (beta chain) emerged from a study of graft-versus-host responses after intestinal transplantation. Processing was applied to graft tissue in order to liberate intraepithelial and lamina propria lymphocytes. Sequencing used immunoSEQ multiplex PCR; TCRdb keeps in-frame clones, though not all of them. This table has 8,800 or so clones, 78% appearing once. Germline-derived CDR1 and CDR2 are SGHTA and FQGNSA. This CDR3 has 15 amino acids. Unmatched junction bases numbered 5, after V lost 3 bases and J lost 0 bases. The V call is TRBV7-2, the J call TRBJ2-7, with 7 bases aligning to TRBD2. Source: ileum tissue, taken 500 to 550 days after intestinal transplant. This clonotype was obtained from a human patient who received an intestinal transplant, so some T cells may come from the graft donor. CDR3 coding DNA: TGTGCCAGCAGCTTCAGTGGGGGGGGCTCCTACGAGCAGTACTTC. This codes for CASSFSGGGSYEQYF.